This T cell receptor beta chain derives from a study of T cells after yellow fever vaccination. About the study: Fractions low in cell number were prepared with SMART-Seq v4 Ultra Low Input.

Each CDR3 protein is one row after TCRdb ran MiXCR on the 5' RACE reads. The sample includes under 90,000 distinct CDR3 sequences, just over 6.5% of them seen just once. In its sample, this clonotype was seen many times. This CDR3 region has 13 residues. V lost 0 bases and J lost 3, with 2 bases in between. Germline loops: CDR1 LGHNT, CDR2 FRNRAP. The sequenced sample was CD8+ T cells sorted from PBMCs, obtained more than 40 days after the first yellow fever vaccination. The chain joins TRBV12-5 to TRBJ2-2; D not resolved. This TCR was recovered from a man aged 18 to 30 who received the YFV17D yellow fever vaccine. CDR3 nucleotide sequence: TGTGCTAGTGGTTTGGTAGACACCGGGGAGCTGTTTTTT. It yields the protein CASGLVDTGELFF.